A single sample is the source of the 21 T cell receptor beta chains below, sequenced in a study of T-cell reconstitution after alpha-beta-depleted transplantation in children. This sample's TCRbeta library carried unique molecular identifier barcodes. TCRdb recomputed calls from the PCR reads with MiXCR, one row per CDR3 protein. In the table there are 750,000 to 950,000 distinct CDR3 sequences, approximately 15% of which are singletons. The input for sequencing was PBMCs, mostly from graft donor cells, taken 360 days after TCRalphabeta/CD19-depleted stem cell transplant. These receptors were taken from a male patient younger than 18 who had a stem cell transplant for acute lymphoblastic leukemia, so the T cells may come from the graft donor.

This clonotype was recorded a few times. The rearrangement joins TRBV5-1 to TRBJ2-2; D is perhaps TRBD1 or TRBD2 (5 bases each). With 4 bases removed from V and 8 bases from J, the gap between germline ends came to 18 bases. Germline assignment: CDR1 SGHRS and CDR2 YFSETQ. This CDR3 contains 15 residues. CDR3 loop: CASSPRGASGGELFF. CDR3 sequence (DNA): TGCGCCAGCAGCCCCCGGGGCGCCTCCGGAGGGGAGCTGTTTTTT.

The sample holds a few counts of this clonotype. V is TRBV7-7 and J is TRBJ2-2, with 11 bases lining up with TRBD2. Germline values: CDR1 SSHAT, CDR2 FNYEAQ (reference sequence). V lost 7 bases and J lost 4; bases outside the gene matches: 14. The CDR3 covers 18 residues. CDR3 in DNA: TGTGCCAGCACCCCTTTCCTAGCGGGGGGAGCCCTCACCGGGGAGCTGTTTTTT. It yields the protein CASTPFLAGGALTGELFF.

This clonotype has more than one count but fewer than ten. The chain recombines TRBV12-3 or TRBV12-4 with TRBJ2-6; tentatively, D is TRBD2 (6 bases). V dropped 4 bases and J dropped 0 bases, with 22 bases sitting between them. The CDR3 is made up of 20 amino acids. CDR3 nucleotides: TGTGCCAGCAGTTCCGCCTATCAGGGAGGACCTAGCTCTGGGGCCAACGTCCTGACTTTC. Protein product: CASSSAYQGGPSSGANVLTF.

This clonotype was seen more than once but under ten times. The CDR3 reads CASSLGIFRDTQYF. The CDR3 bases are TGCGCCAGCAGCTTGGGGATATTCAGAGATACGCAGTATTTT. This chain links TRBV5-1 with TRBJ2-3; D remains ambiguous. This CDR3 comprises 14 residues. CDR1 and CDR2 from the germline V gene are SGHRS and YFSETQ. Trimming took off 0 bases at V and 5 bases at J, with 10 bases between the two ends.

This clonotype was seen a few times. V gene TRBV20-1 combines with J gene TRBJ2-3, with TRBD2 identical over 13 bases. The CDR3 is 15 residues long. Germline V lookup: CDR1 DFQATT, CDR2 SNEGSKA (reference sequence). V was clipped by 2 bases and J by 7 bases; unmatched bases: 6. CDR3 residues: CSARRTSGRVNTQYF. CDR3 DNA: TGCAGTGCTAGAAGGACTAGCGGGAGAGTAAATACGCAGTATTTT.

This clonotype turned up a few times. The chain recombines TRBV12-3 or TRBV12-4 with TRBJ2-7; 7 nucleotides line up with TRBD1. This CDR3 contains 13 residues. V lost 1 base, J lost 6 bases, and 3 bases stayed unmatched. As DNA, the CDR3 is TGTGCCAGCAGTTTAGAGGGGGCGGTCGAGCAGTACTTC. It yields the protein CASSLEGAVEQYF.

The V gene is TRBV4-1, the J gene TRBJ1-1; TRBD1 is a possible D gene (5 bases). The V end was cut by 2 bases, the J end by 1 base, with 8 bases between. Germline V gene data show CDR1 as MGHRA and CDR2 as YSYEKL. CDR3 length: 14 amino acids. The CDR3 protein is CASSQQGPNTEAFF. Here the CDR3 DNA reads TGCGCCAGCAGCCAACAGGGCCCGAACACTGAAGCTTTCTTT.

The V call is TRBV12-3 or TRBV12-4, the J call TRBJ2-5; D ambiguous. This CDR3 is built from 14 residues. V was shortened by 5 bases and J by 2 bases, with 12 bases between the two germline ends. In DNA, the CDR3 is TGTGCCAGCAGTCAGATAGACACTCAAGAGACCCAGTACTTC. Protein: CASSQIDTQETQYF.

This clonotype was counted many times. The chain has TRBV7-8 and TRBJ2-7, with 13 bases aligning to TRBD2. The J segment lost 4 bases and the V segment lost 0 bases, leaving 3 bases of the junction unmatched. The CDR3 length is 16 residues. The germline gives CDR1 SGHVS, CDR2 FQNEAQ. As DNA, the CDR3 is TGTGCCAGCAGCTTAGCCGGACTAGCGGGAGTGTACGAGCAGTACTTC. It translates to CASSLAGLAGVYEQYF. Full variable domain (rest looked up from reference TRBV7-8 and TRBJ2-7): GAGVSQSPRYKVAKRGQDVALRCDPISGHVSLFWYQQALGQGPEFLTYFQNEAQLDKSGLPSDRFFAERPEGSVSTLKIQRTQQEDSAVYLCASSLAGLAGVYEQYFGPGTRLTVT.

In this sample, this clonotype turned up a few times. This rearrangement joins TRBV11-2 to TRBJ2-7; TRBD2 matches at 7 bases. This CDR3 has 15 amino acids. The germline gives CDR1 SGHAT, CDR2 FQNNGV. Trimming cost V 3 bases and J 2 bases; bases outside gene matches: 7. The CDR3 bases are TGTGCCAGCAGCTTCTATTCTAGCGGTACCTACGAGCAGTACTTC. Translating gives CASSFYSSGTYEQYF.

This chain joins TRBV6-1 and TRBJ2-1; 8 bases are a match to TRBD2. Germline CDR1 and CDR2: MNHNS and SASEGT. The CDR3 extends over 15 amino acids. Trimming at V came to 7 bases and at J to 2 bases, leaving 7 bases not matched to a gene. The CDR3 coding sequence is TGTGCCAGCACTCCCCCCGGGAGGGCCTACAATGAGCAGTTCTTC. As protein: CASTPPGRAYNEQFF.

The table lists this clonotype with a few counts. The rearrangement links TRBV6-4 to TRBJ1-1, with 9 bases that match TRBD1. With 0 bases clipped from V and 4 bases from J, the junction kept 6 bases outside the gene matches. In germline, CDR1 is MRHNA, CDR2 SNTAGT. This CDR3 contains 16 residues. The CDR3 protein is CASSDSPGTGSTEAFF. CDR3 nucleotide sequence: TGTGCCAGCAGTGACTCTCCCGGGACAGGGTCCACTGAAGCTTTCTTT.

This chain links TRBV5-8 with TRBJ2-7; D not resolved. The CDR3 has 15 residues. Germline V CDR1 and CDR2: SGHTS, YDEGEE. The V and J ends lost 4 bases and 4 bases respectively, with 18 bases between them. The CDR3 reads CASSPRRALIYEQYF. The CDR3 DNA is TGTGCCAGCAGCCCGCGAAGGGCGCTCATATACGAGCAGTACTTC.

This clonotype has ten or more counts. This CDR3 reads CASSLGLAGVEQYF. The CDR3, as DNA: TGTGCCAGCAGCCTAGGACTAGCGGGAGTCGAGCAGTACTTC. The chain couples TRBV7-2 to TRBJ2-7; 13 nucleotides match TRBD2. This CDR3 region has 14 residues. The germline V gene encodes CDR1 SGHTA and CDR2 FQGNSA. Trimming at V came to 5 bases and at J to 6 bases, leaving 4 bases not matched to a gene.

V gene TRBV4-1 combines with J gene TRBJ1-1, with D unclear. With 1 base removed from V and 4 bases from J, the gap between germline ends came to 10 bases. The germline gives CDR1 MGHRA, CDR2 YSYEKL. This CDR3 is 14 amino acids long. CDR3 in DNA: TGCGCCAGCAGCCAAGTCCCGGGTCCCACTGAAGCTTTCTTT. This codes for CASSQVPGPTEAFF.

This chain links TRBV11-2 with TRBJ2-1; a weak D match, TRBD2 (9 bases). The CDR3 spans 17 residues. V dropped 10 bases and J dropped 9 bases, with 31 bases sitting between them. The germline V gene encodes CDR1 SGHAT and CDR2 FQNNGV. CDR3 bases: TGTGCCACCCGCTGGGGGCGTGCTAGCGGGACAGGCAGTGAGCAGTTCTTC. Encoded protein: CATRWGRASGTGSEQFF. The entire variable domain, with the rest obtained from reference TRBV11-2 and TRBJ2-1, is as follows: EAGVAQSPRYKIIEKRQSVAFWCNPISGHATLYWYQQILGQGPKLLIQFQNNGVVDDSQLPKDRFSAERLKGVDSTLKIQPAKLEDSAVYLCATRWGRASGTGSEQFFGPGTRLTVL.

This chain connects TRBV7-3 to TRBJ1-2; D gene uncertain. From germline, CDR1 is SGHTA and CDR2 FQGTGA. Deletions cut 3 bases from V and 4 bases from J, with 3 bases between. The CDR3 contains 11 residues. CDR3: CASSFLYGYTF. The CDR3 bases are TGTGCCAGCAGCTTCCTCTATGGCTACACCTTC.

This clonotype was observed a few times. J is TRBJ2-1 and V is TRBV7-9; TRBD2 is a possible D gene (6 bases). Germline V lookup: CDR1 SEHNR, CDR2 FQNEAQ (reference sequence). CDR3 length: 15 residues. Between the trimmed V and J ends, which lost 5 bases and 4 bases, there was a span of 15 bases. The CDR3 sequence: CASSASGTYYNEQFF. The CDR3 DNA reads as TGTGCCAGCAGCGCATCCGGGACTTATTACAATGAGCAGTTCTTC.

This clonotype has more than one count but fewer than ten. V usage is TRBV4-1 and J usage is TRBJ1-1; tentative D call: TRBD1 (6 bases). The CDR3 runs 16 residues. The ends were cut back, 0 bases at V and 1 base at J, with 12 bases in the middle. CDR1 and CDR2 (germline): MGHRA, YSYEKL. The CDR3 sequence is CASSQEAGARNTEAFF. The CDR3 DNA sequence: TGCGCCAGCAGCCAAGAGGCAGGGGCCCGGAACACTGAAGCTTTCTTT.

The chain has TRBV10-3 and TRBJ2-1; 7 bases are shared with TRBD2. This CDR3 has 13 amino acids. In germline, CDR1 is ENHRY, CDR2 SYGVKD. J lost 8 bases, V lost 8 bases, and 9 bases had no gene match. CDR3 sequence: CAIGFSGSHEQFF. Written as DNA, the CDR3 is TGTGCCATCGGGTTTAGCGGGTCCCATGAGCAGTTCTTC.

This sequence joins TRBV9 and TRBJ2-1; 9 nucleotides line up with TRBD2. The CDR3 length is 15 residues. V gave up 0 bases and J gave up 2 bases; unmatched junction bases: 0. Germline CDR1 is SGDLS and CDR2 is YYNGEE. The CDR3 DNA reads TGTGCCAGCAGCGTAGCTAGCGGGGCCTACAATGAGCAGTTCTTC. It encodes CASSVASGAYNEQFF.